This T cell receptor (beta chain) was obtained from a study of spatial heterogeneity in lung cancer. Study details: Among detected sequences, beta-chain ones consistently exceeded alpha-chain ones in number.

As to this clonotype: What it recognizes is unknown.

Trimming cost V 4 bases and J 2 bases, with 20 bases left between them. Per the germline V gene, CDR1 is SGHRS and CDR2 is YFSETQ. The CDR3 is 17 residues long. Findings of the study overall: Counts of expanded intratumoral alpha and beta TCRs tracked tumor mutation counts. The estimate shows that only approximately 7% of tumor T cells were covered for alpha and approximately 13% for beta chains.

This sample's time point: sample taken at primary tumor resection. The donors, 70 or so patients with untreated early-stage non-small cell lung cancer, provided the samples. Unsorted whole RNA from tumor, nontumor lung or frozen PBMC underwent sequencing. Via MiXCR, TCRdb re-called the 5' RACE reads, giving one row per CDR3 protein. The table includes some 20,000 distinct CDR3 sequences, approximately 16% detected once. This chain links TRBV5-1 with TRBJ2-3, with D perhaps being TRBD1 or TRBD2 (5 bases each). This TCR came from a female donor with early-stage non-small cell lung cancer. The sample consisted of lung tumor tissue, taken at surgery. In DNA form, the CDR3 reads TGCGCCAGCAGCCACGGGACCAAACAACAGACCACAGATACGCAGTATTTT. Its protein is CASSHGTKQQTTDTQYF.